This TCR beta chain was sequenced in a study of CD4+ T cells in melanoma. This clone has only a few counts. The trim removed 1 base at V and 9 bases at J, leaving 8 bases unmatched. This CDR3 contains 14 residues. The germline V gene has CDR1 LGHNA and CDR2 YSLEER. Produced via immunoSEQ multiplex PCR; TCRdb's table is partial and in-frame only. The repertoire holds over 100,000 clones, with 92% as singletons. Sample: peripheral blood. V gene TRBV4-3 combines with J gene TRBJ2-7; 8 bases align to TRBD1. The sequence derives from a human donor with melanoma. The CDR3 spells CASSQGQGTGMQYF. CDR3 coding DNA: TGCGCCAGCAGCCAAGGACAGGGGACGGGGATGCAGTACTTC.